Listed below are T cell receptor beta chains from one sample, sequenced in a study of T-cell memory formation after mild COVID-19. One entry per CDR3 protein results from TCRdb running MiXCR on the 5' RACE reads. The sample yields approximately 50,000 distinct CDR3 sequences, roughly 9% seen once. The material sequenced was PBMCs or a T cell subset sorted from them (not recorded which). Receptors were obtained from an adult woman who had mild COVID-19 (a few samples of this study predate the infection). Cell type and time point are not known. Both conserved end residues are part of each CDR3. Each record gives: V gene, clone size, J gene, D gene, CDR3 protein, CDR3 DNA. A D gene is named only where the DNA matches it firmly. Rows give clone size only sometimes, using once, few, many, or a class for an expanded clone.

>TRBV4-2|many|TRBJ2-3|TRBD2
CASSQDGAGGPGGTQYF
TGTGCCAGCAGCCAAGATGGGGCGGGGGGGCCCGGTGGTACGCAGTATTTT
>TRBV12-3/TRBV12-4|many|TRBJ2-5|TRBD2
CASSKLQGLAGNQETQYF
TGTGCCAGCAGTAAACTACAGGGACTAGCGGGCAATCAAGAGACCCAGTACTTC
>TRBV24-1|many|TRBJ1-1|NA
CATSQTGRNTEAFF
TGTGCCACCAGTCAAACAGGGCGGAACACTGAAGCTTTCTTT
>TRBV14|NA|TRBJ2-2|TRBD1
CARPTFDRGQDDGGELFF
TGTGCCAGGCCGACCTTTGACAGGGGGCAAGATGATGGCGGGGAGCTGTTTTTT
>TRBV7-3|many|TRBJ2-2|NA
CASSHSRDTGELFF
TGTGCCAGCAGCCACTCCCGGGACACCGGGGAGCTGTTTTTT
>TRBV7-9|many|TRBJ2-5|NA
CASSSGPPEETQYF
TGTGCCAGCAGCTCGGGACCCCCGGAGGAGACCCAGTACTTC
>TRBV6-5|NA|TRBJ2-5|NA
CASNPDRRDRVTQYF
TGTGCCAGCAATCCCGACAGGCGCGATCGAGTGACCCAGTACTTC
>TRBV7-7|many|TRBJ2-1|TRBD1
CASSPGTGEYNEQFF
TGTGCCAGCAGCCCCGGGACAGGTGAATACAATGAGCAGTTCTTC
>TRBV2|many|TRBJ2-5|NA
CASSETLGQETQYF
TGTGCCAGCAGTGAGACGTTGGGGCAAGAGACCCAGTACTTC
>TRBV5-1|NA|TRBJ2-1|TRBD2
CASSWEGAPANEQFF
TGCGCCAGCAGCTGGGAGGGAGCCCCAGCCAATGAGCAGTTCTTC
>TRBV20-1|many|TRBJ2-7|TRBD1
CSTGQGNEQYF
TGCAGTACGGGACAGGGAAACGAGCAGTACTTC
>TRBV7-9|NA|TRBJ2-1|NA
CASSSRGSNDEQFF
TGTGCCAGCAGCTCTAGGGGAAGTAACGATGAGCAGTTCTTC
>TRBV18|few|TRBJ2-5|NA
CASSPHRWGSGETQYF
TGTGCCAGCTCACCCCATCGATGGGGGTCCGGAGAGACCCAGTACTTC
>TRBV7-2|few|TRBJ1-1|NA
CASSSTQGVSAEAFF
TGTGCCAGCAGCTCCACACAGGGCGTTAGTGCTGAAGCTTTCTTT
>TRBV6-2/TRBV6-3|many|TRBJ2-2|TRBD2
CASRAAGMNTGELFF
TGTGCCAGCAGGGCAGCGGGGATGAACACCGGGGAGCTGTTTTTT
>TRBV7-3|few|TRBJ2-7|TRBD2
CASSLAGGRNPYEQYF
TGTGCCAGCAGCCTAGCGGGCGGGAGGAACCCCTACGAGCAGTACTTC
>TRBV19|NA|TRBJ1-1|TRBD1
CASSIGNRGEAFF
TGTGCCAGTAGTATAGGGAACAGGGGCGAAGCTTTCTTT
>TRBV4-1|NA|TRBJ2-1|TRBD2
CASSLRLAGGVLWEQFF
TGCGCCAGCAGTCTTAGGCTAGCGGGGGGCGTGCTTTGGGAGCAGTTCTTC
>TRBV6-6|NA|TRBJ1-1|NA
CASSSEMGIEAFF
TGTGCCAGCAGTTCCGAGATGGGTATTGAAGCTTTCTTT
>TRBV30|many|TRBJ2-3|NA
CAWSVLGTNTDTQYF
TGTGCCTGGAGTGTACTCGGGACAAACACAGATACGCAGTATTTT
>TRBV12-3/TRBV12-4|few|TRBJ1-2|TRBD1
CASSTLRDRSTYGYTF
TGTGCCAGCAGTACACTCCGGGACAGATCAACCTATGGCTACACCTTC
>TRBV9|NA|TRBJ1-1|NA
CASRAVNTEAFF
TGTGCCAGTAGAGCTGTGAACACTGAAGCTTTCTTT
>TRBV24-1|NA|TRBJ2-5|TRBD2
CATSDFGGSLETQYF
TGTGCCACCAGTGATTTTGGCGGGAGCCTGGAGACCCAGTACTTC
>TRBV6-1|NA|TRBJ1-2|TRBD1
CASRTLDRVNGYTF
TGTGCCAGCAGGACCCTTGACAGGGTTAATGGCTACACCTTC